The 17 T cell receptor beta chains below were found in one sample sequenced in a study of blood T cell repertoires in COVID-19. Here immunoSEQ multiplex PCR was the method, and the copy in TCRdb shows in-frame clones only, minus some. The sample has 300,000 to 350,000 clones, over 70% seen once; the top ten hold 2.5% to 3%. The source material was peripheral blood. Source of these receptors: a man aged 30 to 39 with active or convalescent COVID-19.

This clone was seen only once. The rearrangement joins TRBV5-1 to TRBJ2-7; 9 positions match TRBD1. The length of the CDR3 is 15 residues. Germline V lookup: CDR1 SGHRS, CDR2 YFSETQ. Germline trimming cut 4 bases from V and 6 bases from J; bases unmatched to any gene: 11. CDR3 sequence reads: CASSIQGQGRVEQYF. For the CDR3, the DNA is TGCGCCAGCAGCATTCAAGGACAGGGGAGAGTCGAGCAGTACTTC.

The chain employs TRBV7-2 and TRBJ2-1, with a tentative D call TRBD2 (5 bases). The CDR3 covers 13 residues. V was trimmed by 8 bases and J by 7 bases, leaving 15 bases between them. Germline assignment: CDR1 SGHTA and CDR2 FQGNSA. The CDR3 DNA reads TGTGCCAGCGCCGGCGGGTTCGGGAATGAGCAGTTCTTC. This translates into CASAGGFGNEQFF.

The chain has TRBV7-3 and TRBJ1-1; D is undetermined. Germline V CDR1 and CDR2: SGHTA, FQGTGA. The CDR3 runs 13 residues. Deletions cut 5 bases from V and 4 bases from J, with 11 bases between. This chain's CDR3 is CASSPAGGTEAFF. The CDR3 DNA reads TGTGCCAGCAGCCCCGCCGGCGGCACTGAAGCTTTCTTT.

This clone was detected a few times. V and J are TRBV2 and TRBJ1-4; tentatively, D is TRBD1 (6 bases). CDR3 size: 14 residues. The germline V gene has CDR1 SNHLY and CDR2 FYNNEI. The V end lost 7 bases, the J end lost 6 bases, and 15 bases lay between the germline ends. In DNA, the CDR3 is TGTGCCAGCAACGACAGGCGTGATTATGAAAAACTGTTTTTT. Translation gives CASNDRRDYEKLFF.

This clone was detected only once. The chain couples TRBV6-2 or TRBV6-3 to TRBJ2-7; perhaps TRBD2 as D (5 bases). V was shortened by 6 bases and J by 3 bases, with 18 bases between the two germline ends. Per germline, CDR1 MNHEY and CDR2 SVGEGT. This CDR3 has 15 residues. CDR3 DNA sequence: TGTGCCAGCAGCCGGAGCCGAGGGCCCTACTACGAGCAGTACTTC. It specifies CASSRSRGPYYEQYF.

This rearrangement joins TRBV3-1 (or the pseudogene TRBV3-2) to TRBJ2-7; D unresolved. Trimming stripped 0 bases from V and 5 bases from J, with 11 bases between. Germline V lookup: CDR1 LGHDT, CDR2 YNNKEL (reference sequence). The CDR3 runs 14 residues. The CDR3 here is CASSQDTHVNEQYF. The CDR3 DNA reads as TGTGCCAGCAGCCAAGATACACACGTGAACGAGCAGTACTTC.

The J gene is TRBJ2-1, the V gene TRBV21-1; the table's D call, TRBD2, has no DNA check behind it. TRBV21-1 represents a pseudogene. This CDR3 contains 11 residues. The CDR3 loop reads CASTTRGEQFF. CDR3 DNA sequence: TGTGCCAGCACTACCCGGGGAGAGCAGTTCTTC.

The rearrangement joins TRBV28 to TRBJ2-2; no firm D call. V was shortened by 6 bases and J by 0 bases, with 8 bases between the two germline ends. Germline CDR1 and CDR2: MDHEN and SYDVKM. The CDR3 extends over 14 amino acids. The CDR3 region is CASSSLSNTGELFF. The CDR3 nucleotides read TGTGCCAGCAGCTCCTTATCGAACACCGGGGAGCTGTTTTTT.

CDR3 coding DNA: TGTGCCACCAGTGATTCCTCTAGCGGGAACTACAATGAGCAGTTCTTC. Its protein is CATSDSSSGNYNEQFF. This chain links TRBV24-1 with TRBJ2-1; 9 nucleotides align to TRBD2. V was pared by 2 bases and J by 3 bases, with 4 bases of the junction left unmatched. The CDR3 runs 16 residues. From germline, CDR1 is KGHDR and CDR2 SFDVKD.

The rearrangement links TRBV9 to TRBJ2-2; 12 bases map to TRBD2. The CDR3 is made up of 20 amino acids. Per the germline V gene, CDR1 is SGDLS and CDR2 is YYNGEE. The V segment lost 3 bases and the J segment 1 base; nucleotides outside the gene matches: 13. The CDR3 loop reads CASSAGLAGTLNVNTGELFF. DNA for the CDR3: TGTGCCAGCAGCGCCGGACTAGCGGGAACGCTTAATGTGAACACCGGGGAGCTGTTTTTT.

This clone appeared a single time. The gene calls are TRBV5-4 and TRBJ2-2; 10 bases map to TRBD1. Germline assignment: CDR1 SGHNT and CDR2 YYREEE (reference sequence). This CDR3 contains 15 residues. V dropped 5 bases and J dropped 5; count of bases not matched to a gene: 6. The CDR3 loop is CASSFDRGRTGELFF. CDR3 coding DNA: TGTGCCAGCAGTTTTGACAGGGGGCGGACCGGGGAGCTGTTTTTT.

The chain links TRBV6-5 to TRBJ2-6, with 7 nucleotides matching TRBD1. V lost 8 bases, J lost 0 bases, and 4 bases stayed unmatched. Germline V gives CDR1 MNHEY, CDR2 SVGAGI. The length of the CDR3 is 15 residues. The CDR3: CASSNRGSGANVLTF. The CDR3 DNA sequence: TGTGCCAGCTCCAACAGGGGCTCTGGGGCCAACGTCCTGACTTTC.

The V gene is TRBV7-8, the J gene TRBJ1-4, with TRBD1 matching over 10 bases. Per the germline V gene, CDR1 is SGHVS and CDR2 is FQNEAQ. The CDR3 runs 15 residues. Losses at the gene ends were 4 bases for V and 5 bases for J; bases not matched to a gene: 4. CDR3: CASSSADRGNEKLFF. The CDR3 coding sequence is TGTGCCAGCAGCTCCGCGGACAGGGGGAATGAAAAACTGTTTTTT.

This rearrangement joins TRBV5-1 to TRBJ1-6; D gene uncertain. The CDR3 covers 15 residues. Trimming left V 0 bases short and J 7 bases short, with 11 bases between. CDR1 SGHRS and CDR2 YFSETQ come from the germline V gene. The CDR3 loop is CASSLDSNLNSPLHF. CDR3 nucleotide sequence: TGCGCCAGCAGCTTGGACTCTAACTTGAATTCACCCCTCCACTTT.

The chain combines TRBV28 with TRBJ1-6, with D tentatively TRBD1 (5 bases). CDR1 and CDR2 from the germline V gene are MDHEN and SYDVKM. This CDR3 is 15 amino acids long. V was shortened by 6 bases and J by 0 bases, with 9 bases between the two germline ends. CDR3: CASSYQGSYNSPLHF. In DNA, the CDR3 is TGTGCCAGCAGCTATCAGGGCTCCTATAATTCACCCCTCCACTTT.

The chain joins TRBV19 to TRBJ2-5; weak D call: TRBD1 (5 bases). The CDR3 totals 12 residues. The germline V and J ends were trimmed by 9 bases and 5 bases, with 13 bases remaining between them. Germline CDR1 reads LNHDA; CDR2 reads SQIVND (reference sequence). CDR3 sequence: CASRTQGETQYF. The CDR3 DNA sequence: TGTGCCAGCCGTACGCAGGGTGAGACCCAGTACTTC.

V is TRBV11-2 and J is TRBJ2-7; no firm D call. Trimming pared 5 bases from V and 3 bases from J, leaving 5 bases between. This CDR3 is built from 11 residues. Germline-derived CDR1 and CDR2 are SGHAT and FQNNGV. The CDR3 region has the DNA TGTGCCAGCAGCCCCGGCTACGAGCAGTACTTC. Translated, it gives CASSPGYEQYF.